This T cell receptor beta chain is from a study of blood T cell repertoires in COVID-19. Study overall: Some COVID-19 samples were acute and others convalescent; all came from the United States, Italy and Spain. T cells, B-cell-depleted T cells, or PBMCs supplied cDNA or gDNA.

Trimming cost V 1 base and J 7 bases, with 14 bases left between them. This CDR3 spans 15 amino acids. CDR1 SGHKS and CDR2 YYEKEE come from the germline V gene (reference sequence). Authors' methods: Estimation of nucleated cell counts was performed using reference gene primer amplification. The assay was immunoSEQ multiplex PCR, and TCRdb's table has in-frame clones only and misses some. That table supplies the V and J calls and clone size; D and trimming were determined from the DNA. The sample holds 170,000 or so clones, 60% to 80% seen once. The sequenced sample was peripheral blood. V usage is TRBV5-5 and J usage is TRBJ1-4; a weak D match, TRBD1 (5 bases). This TCR was sampled from a woman aged 70 to 79 with acute or convalescent COVID-19. The CDR3, as DNA: TGTGCCAGCAGCTTGTTGGGGGGGAGTCGTGAAAAACTGTTTTTT. Its protein product is CASSLLGGSREKLFF.